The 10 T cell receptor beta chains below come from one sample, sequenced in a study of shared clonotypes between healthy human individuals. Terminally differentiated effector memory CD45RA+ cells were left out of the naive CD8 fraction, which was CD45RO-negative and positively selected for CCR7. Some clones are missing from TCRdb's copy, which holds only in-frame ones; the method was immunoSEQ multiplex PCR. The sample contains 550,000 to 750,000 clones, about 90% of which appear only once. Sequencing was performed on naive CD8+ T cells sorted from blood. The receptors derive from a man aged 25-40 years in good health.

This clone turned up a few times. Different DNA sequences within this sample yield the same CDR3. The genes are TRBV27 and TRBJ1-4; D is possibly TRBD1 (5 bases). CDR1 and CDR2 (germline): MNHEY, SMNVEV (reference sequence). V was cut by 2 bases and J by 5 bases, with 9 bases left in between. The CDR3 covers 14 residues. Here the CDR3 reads CASSLLGENEKLFF. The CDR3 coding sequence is TGTGCCAGCAGTTTACTAGGGGAAAATGAAAAACTGTTTTTT.

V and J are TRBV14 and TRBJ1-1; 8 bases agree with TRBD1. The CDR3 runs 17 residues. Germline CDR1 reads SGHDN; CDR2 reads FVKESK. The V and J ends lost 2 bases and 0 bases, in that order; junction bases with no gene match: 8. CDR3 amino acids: CASSQTPGQAMNTEAFF. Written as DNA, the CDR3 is TGTGCCAGCAGCCAAACCCCGGGACAGGCAATGAACACTGAAGCTTTCTTT.

The CDR3 sequence: CASDTRKTSGRVGETQYF. The CDR3 nucleotides are TGCGCCAGCGACACCAGGAAGACTAGCGGGAGGGTAGGAGAGACCCAGTACTTC. The gene calls are TRBV10-2 and TRBJ2-5; 14 bases agree with TRBD2. Per germline, CDR1 WSHSY and CDR2 SAAADI. After removal of 8 bases from V and 4 bases from J, the junction contained 15 bases not matched to a gene. This CDR3 is built from 18 residues.

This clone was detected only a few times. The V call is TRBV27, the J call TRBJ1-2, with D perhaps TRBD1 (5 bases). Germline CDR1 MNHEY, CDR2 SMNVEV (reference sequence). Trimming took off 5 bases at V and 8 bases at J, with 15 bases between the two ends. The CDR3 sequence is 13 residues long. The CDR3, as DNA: TGTGCCAGCAGTAGAGATACAGGAGGCGGCTACACCTTC. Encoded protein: CASSRDTGGGYTF.

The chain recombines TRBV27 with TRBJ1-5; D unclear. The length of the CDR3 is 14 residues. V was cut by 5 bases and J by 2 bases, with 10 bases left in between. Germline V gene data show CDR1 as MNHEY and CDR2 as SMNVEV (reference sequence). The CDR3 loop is CASSHASGNQPQHF. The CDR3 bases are TGTGCCAGCAGTCACGCGTCGGGCAATCAGCCCCAGCATTTT.

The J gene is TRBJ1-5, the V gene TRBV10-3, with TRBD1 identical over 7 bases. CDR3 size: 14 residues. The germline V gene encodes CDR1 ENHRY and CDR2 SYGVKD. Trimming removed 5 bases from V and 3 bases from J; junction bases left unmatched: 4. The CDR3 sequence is CAISTGDVNQPQHF. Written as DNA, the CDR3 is TGTGCCATCAGTACAGGGGACGTCAATCAGCCCCAGCATTTT.

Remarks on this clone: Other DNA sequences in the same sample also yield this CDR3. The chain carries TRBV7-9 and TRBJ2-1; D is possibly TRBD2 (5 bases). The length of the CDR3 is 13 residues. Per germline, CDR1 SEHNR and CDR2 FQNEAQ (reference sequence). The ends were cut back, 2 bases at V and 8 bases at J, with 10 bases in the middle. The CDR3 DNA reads TGTGCCAGCAGCTTATCCCCGAGGGATGAGCAGTTCTTC. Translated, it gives CASSLSPRDEQFF.

CDR3 nucleotide sequence: TGTGCCAGCAGTGGTCGGGGGGCAGCCAAAAACATTCAGTACTTC. It codes for CASSGRGAAKNIQYF. The chain employs TRBV28 and TRBJ2-4; tentative D call: TRBD2 (7 bases). The CDR3 contains 15 residues. CDR1 and CDR2 from the germline V gene are MDHEN and SYDVKM. Trimming took 5 bases from V and 0 from J, leaving 11 bases between them.

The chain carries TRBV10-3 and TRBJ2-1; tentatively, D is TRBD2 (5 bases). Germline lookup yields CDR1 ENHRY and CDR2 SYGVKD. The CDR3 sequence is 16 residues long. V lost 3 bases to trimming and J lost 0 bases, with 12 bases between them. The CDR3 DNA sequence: TGTGCCATCAGTGACGAGGTAACTAGCTCCTACAATGAGCAGTTCTTC. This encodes CAISDEVTSSYNEQFF.

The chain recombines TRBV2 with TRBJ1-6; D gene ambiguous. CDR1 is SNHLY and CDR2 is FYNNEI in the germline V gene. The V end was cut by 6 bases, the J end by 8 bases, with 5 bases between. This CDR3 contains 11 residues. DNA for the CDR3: TGTGCCAGCAGGAGCGATTCACCCCTCCACTTT. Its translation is CASRSDSPLHF. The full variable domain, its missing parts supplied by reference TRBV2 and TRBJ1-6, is EPEVTQTPSHQVTQMGQEVILRCVPISNHLYFYWYRQILGQKVEFLVSFYNNEISEKSEIFDDQFSVERPDGSNFTLKIRSTKLEDSAMYFCASRSDSPLHFGNGTRLTVT.